This T cell receptor beta chain was found in a study of PD-L1 blockade in urothelial cancer. Study information: Males with urothelial cancer arising in the bladder constituted about 85% of the roughly 30 patients. Analysis of blood occurred 3 weeks (second dose) and 6 weeks after treatment start. Study results and limitations: Better progression-free and overall survival followed lower pretreatment blood clonality.

Data came from immunoSEQ multiplex PCR; TCRdb stores just in-frame clones and leaves some out. The sample shows 35,000 to 40,000 clones, 75% to 90% of them seen only once. Time point noted: peripheral blood 6 weeks after treatment start. The diagnosis in patients was locally advanced or metastatic urothelial carcinoma. A word on this clone: Its target is unknown.

V lost 6 bases to trimming and J lost 4 bases, with 15 bases between them. The CDR3 length is 13 residues. From germline, CDR1 is SQVTM and CDR2 ANQGSEA. The receptor was isolated from a man aged 55 to 69 with urothelial cancer. The source material was PBMCs, sampled around atezolizumab (anti-PD-L1) treatment. The rearrangement links TRBV29-1 to TRBJ1-1, with D uncertain. The CDR3 DNA sequence: TGCAGCGTAGGACTTTCTAAGGGCACTGAAGCTTTCTTT. Residues: CSVGLSKGTEAFF.